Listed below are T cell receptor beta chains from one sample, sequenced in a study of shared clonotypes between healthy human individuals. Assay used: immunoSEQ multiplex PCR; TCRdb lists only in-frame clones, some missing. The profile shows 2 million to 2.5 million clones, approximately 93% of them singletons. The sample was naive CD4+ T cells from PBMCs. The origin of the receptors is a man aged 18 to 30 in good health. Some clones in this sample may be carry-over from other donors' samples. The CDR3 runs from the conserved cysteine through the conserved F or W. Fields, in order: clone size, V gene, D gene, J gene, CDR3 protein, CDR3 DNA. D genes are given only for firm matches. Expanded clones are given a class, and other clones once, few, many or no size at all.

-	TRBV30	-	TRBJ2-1	CAWTPIGTPGGSRQQFF	TGTGCCTGGACCCCGATTGGGACCCCCGGAGGTAGTCGGCAGCAGTTCTTC
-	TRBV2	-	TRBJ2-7	CASSLTGGYEQYF	TGTGCCAGCAGTCTGACGGGCGGTTACGAGCAGTACTTC
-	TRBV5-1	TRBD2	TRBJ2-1	CASSLLAGGDNEQFF	TGCGCCAGCAGCTTGTTAGCGGGAGGGGACAATGAGCAGTTCTTC
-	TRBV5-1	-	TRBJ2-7	CASSEAGPYEQYF	TGCGCCAGCAGCGAAGCGGGCCCCTACGAGCAGTACTTC
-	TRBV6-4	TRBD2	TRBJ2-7	CASSQPPGLAGESYEQYF	TGTGCCAGCAGTCAACCACCGGGACTAGCGGGAGAGTCCTACGAGCAGTACTTC
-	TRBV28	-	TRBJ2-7	CASSFGYVNSSYEQYF	TGTGCCAGCAGTTTCGGTTACGTGAACAGCAGCTACGAGCAGTACTTC
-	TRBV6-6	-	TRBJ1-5	CASSYSRGQPQHF	TGTGCCAGCAGTTACTCGAGAGGTCAGCCCCAGCATTTT
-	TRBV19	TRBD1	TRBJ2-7	CASSPGQGTYEQYF	TGTGCCAGTAGTCCCGGACAGGGAACCTACGAGCAGTACTTC
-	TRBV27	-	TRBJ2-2	CASSKRDRGTGELFF	TGTGCCAGCAGTAAGAGGGACCGGGGGACCGGGGAGCTGTTTTTT
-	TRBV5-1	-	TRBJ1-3	CASSGIGYGNTIYF	TGCGCCAGCAGCGGGATAGGGTACGGAAACACCATATATTTT
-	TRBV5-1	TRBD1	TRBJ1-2	CASSSSGGGPPNYGYTF	TGCGCCAGCAGCTCCTCAGGGGGCGGACCCCCTAACTATGGCTACACCTTC
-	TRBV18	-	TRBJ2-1	CASSPRVGGSDNEQFF	TGTGCCAGCTCACCTCGCGTGGGGGGTAGCGACAATGAGCAGTTCTTC
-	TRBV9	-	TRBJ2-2	CASSPWPPTGELFF	TGTGCCAGCAGCCCATGGCCGCCAACCGGGGAGCTGTTTTTT
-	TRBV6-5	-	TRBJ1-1	CASRGLVGDTEAFF	TGTGCCAGCAGGGGACTGGTCGGCGACACTGAAGCTTTCTTT
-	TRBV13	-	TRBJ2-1	CASILGSRGNEQFF	-
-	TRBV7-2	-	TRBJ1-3	CASSPRGGGGNTIYF	TGTGCCAGCAGCCCTCGAGGGGGAGGAGGAAACACCATATATTTT
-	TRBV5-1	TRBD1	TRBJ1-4	CASSLGNTGAEKLFF	TGCGCCAGCAGCTTGGGGAATACAGGGGCCGAAAAACTGTTTTTT
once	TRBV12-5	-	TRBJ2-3	CASGPGGADTQYF	TGTGCTAGTGGCCCCGGGGGTGCCGATACGCAGTATTTT
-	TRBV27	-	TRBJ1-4	CASSFPPGRVREKLFF	TGTGCCAGCAGTTTCCCCCCGGGGCGCGTACGTGAAAAACTGTTTTTT
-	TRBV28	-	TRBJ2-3	CASIPRRRGKHTDTQYF	TGTGCCAGCATCCCCCGCCGGCGGGGAAAACACACAGATACGCAGTATTTT
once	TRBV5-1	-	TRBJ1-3	CASSLGEALSGNTIYF	TGCGCCAGCAGCTTGGGGGAAGCCCTCTCTGGAAACACCATATATTTT
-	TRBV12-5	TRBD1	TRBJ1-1	CASGLAPFQKGAMGTEAFF	TGTGCTAGTGGTTTGGCCCCGTTTCAAAAGGGGGCCATGGGCACTGAAGCTTTCTTT
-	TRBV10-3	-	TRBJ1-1	CAAFGGADTEAFF	TGTGCCGCATTTGGGGGGGCCGACACTGAAGCTTTCTTT
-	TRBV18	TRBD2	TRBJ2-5	CASSPRLAGGKDLGETQYF	TGTGCCAGCTCACCACGACTAGCGGGAGGGAAGGATCTAGGAGAGACCCAGTACTTC
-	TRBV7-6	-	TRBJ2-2	CATGPSQGRRRTGELFF	TGTGCCACCGGCCCATCTCAGGGCCGAAGACGCACCGGGGAGCTGTTTTTT
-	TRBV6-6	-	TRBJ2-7	CASSSPGLYEQYF	TGTGCCAGCAGTTCCCCGGGGCTCTACGAGCAGTACTTC
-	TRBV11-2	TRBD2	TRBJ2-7	CASSPGASSGRREQYF	TGTGCCAGCAGCCCCGGGGCGTCTAGCGGGAGACGCGAGCAGTACTTC
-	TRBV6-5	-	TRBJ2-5	CASSQLTSQETQYF	TGTGCCAGCAGCCAACTTACTAGTCAAGAGACCCAGTACTTC
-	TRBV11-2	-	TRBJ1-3	CASSLARNPSGNTIYF	TGTGCCAGCAGCTTAGCCCGAAACCCCTCTGGAAACACCATATATTTT
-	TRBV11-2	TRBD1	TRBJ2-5	CASSVGGAWETQYF	TGTGCCAGTAGCGTAGGGGGCGCCTGGGAGACCCAGTACTTC
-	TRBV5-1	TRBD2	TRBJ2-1	CASSAPESSGSNEQFF	TGCGCCAGCAGCGCCCCGGAGTCTAGCGGGAGCAATGAGCAGTTCTTC
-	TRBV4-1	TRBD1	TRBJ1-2	CASSQVEQGVYGYTF	TGCGCCAGCAGCCAAGTGGAACAGGGGGTCTATGGCTACACCTTC
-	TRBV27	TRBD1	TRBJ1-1	CAIPPSRQGLWNTEAFF	TGTGCCATTCCACCCTCCCGACAGGGGCTTTGGAACACTGAAGCTTTCTTT
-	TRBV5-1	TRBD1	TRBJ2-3	CASSLVGDRGGTDTQYF	TGCGCCAGCAGCTTGGTTGGGGACAGGGGAGGCACAGATACGCAGTATTTT
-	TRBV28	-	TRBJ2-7	CASRSVRGVSSYEQYF	TGTGCCAGCAGATCCGTAAGGGGCGTCAGCTCCTACGAGCAGTACTTC
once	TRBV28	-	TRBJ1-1	CASRFVTEAFF	TGTGCCAGCAGGTTTGTCACTGAAGCTTTCTTT
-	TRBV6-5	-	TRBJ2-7	CASSYRVSYEQYF	TGTGCCAGCAGTTACAGGGTCTCCTACGAGCAGTACTTC
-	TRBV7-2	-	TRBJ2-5	CASSLRPGQETQYF	TGTGCCAGCAGCCTCCGGCCCGGACAAGAGACCCAGTACTTC
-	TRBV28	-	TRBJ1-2	CASSLVHLNYGYTF	TGTGCCAGCAGTTTAGTACACTTAAACTATGGCTACACCTTC
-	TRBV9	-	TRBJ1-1	CASSAGLANTEAFF	TGTGCCAGCAGCGCCGGACTTGCAAACACTGAAGCTTTCTTT
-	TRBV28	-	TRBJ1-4	CASSLLAGGATNEKLFF	TGTGCCAGCAGTTTACTGGCAGGCGGGGCGACTAATGAAAAACTGTTTTTT
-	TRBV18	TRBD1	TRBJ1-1	CASSPRQGLDTEAFF	TGTGCCAGCTCACCTCGACAGGGGTTGGACACTGAAGCTTTCTTT
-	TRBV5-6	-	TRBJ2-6	CASSFWGAAFSGANVLTF	TGTGCCAGCAGCTTCTGGGGGGCCGCTTTCTCTGGGGCCAACGTCCTGACTTTC
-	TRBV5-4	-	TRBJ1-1	CASSLVSLGLTEAFF	TGTGCCAGCAGCTTGGTCTCGCTGGGACTCACTGAAGCTTTCTTT
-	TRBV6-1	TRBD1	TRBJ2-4	CASSRQGQNIQYF	TGTGCCAGCAGCAGACAGGGGCAAAACATTCAGTACTTC
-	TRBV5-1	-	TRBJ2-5	CASSPGTAYQETQYF	TGCGCCAGCAGCCCCGGGACCGCGTACCAAGAGACCCAGTACTTC
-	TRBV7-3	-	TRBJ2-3	CASSLDPEDTQYF	TGTGCCAGCAGCTTGGACCCGGAAGATACGCAGTATTTT
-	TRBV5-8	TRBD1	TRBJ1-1	CASTEIGQGDTEAFF	TGTGCCAGCACCGAAATAGGACAGGGGGACACTGAAGCTTTCTTT
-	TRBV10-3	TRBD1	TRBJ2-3	CAIRTGGEGTDTQYF	TGTGCCATCAGGACAGGGGGCGAAGGTACAGATACGCAGTATTTT
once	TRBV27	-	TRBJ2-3	CASSSDYTDTQYF	TGTGCCAGCAGTTCGGACTATACAGATACGCAGTATTTT
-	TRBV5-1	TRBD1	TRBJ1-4	CASRRGQGALNNEKLFF	TGCGCCAGCAGGAGGGGACAGGGGGCGCTTAATAATGAAAAACTGTTTTTT
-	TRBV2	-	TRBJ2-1	CASSEAEVLLPYNEQFF	TGTGCCAGCAGTGAAGCTGAGGTACTGCTACCCTACAATGAGCAGTTCTTC
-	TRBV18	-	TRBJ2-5	CASSSGTWETQYF	TGTGCCAGCTCTTCAGGGACCTGGGAGACCCAGTACTTC
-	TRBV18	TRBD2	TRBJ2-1	CASSPGLAGAEQFF	TGTGCCAGCTCCCCGGGACTAGCGGGAGCTGAGCAGTTCTTC
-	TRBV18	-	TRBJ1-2	CASSRSLNIGYTF	TGTGCCAGCTCACGTTCCCTCAATATTGGCTACACCTTC
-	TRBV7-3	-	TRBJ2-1	CASSPSRDYNEQFF	TGTGCCAGCAGCCCGTCCCGGGACTACAATGAGCAGTTCTTC
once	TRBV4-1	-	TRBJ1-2	CASSQVWSAVDYGYTF	TGCGCCAGCAGCCAAGTGTGGTCCGCGGTGGACTATGGCTACACCTTC
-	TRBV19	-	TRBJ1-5	CASSMLGHNQPQHF	TGTGCCAGTAGTATGTTGGGGCACAATCAGCCCCAGCATTTT
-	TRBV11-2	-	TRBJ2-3	CASSLAGGPTDTQYF	TGTGCCAGCAGCTTAGCCGGAGGGCCGACAGATACGCAGTATTTT